This is a list of T cell receptor beta chains from one sample in a study of blood T cell repertoires in COVID-19. Produced via immunoSEQ multiplex PCR; TCRdb's table is partial and in-frame only. The sample holds 150,000 to 200,000 clones, roughly 90% seen once. Specimen: PBMCs or T cells enriched from blood (not recorded which). These receptor sequences come from a woman in her 50s who had recovered from COVID-19. Each CDR3 is given without its conserved first and last residue.

>TRBJ2-7|TRBV10-2
ASQTTEVYEQY
>TRBJ1-2|TRBV5-4
ASSIGQVQRYGYT
>TRBJ2-2|TRBV9
ASSARGSVTGELF
>TRBJ1-5|TRBV6-5
ASSYLQGQTNQPQH
>TRBJ2-1|TRBV29-1
SVARGYDEQF
>TRBJ1-2|TRBV30
AWTLTGDYGYT
>TRBJ1-1|TRBV9
ASSTTANTEAF
>TRBJ1-1|TRBV4-3
ASSHGELRNTEAF
>TRBJ2-5|TRBV3-1/TRBV3-2
ASSQDLGSSGVTSVTQY
>TRBJ2-3|TRBV5-1
ASRGAGDTQY
>TRBJ1-5|TRBV19
ASSMQGAVGNQPQH
>TRBJ1-6|TRBV6-4
ASRTTGGNSPLH
>TRBJ2-3|TRBV5-6
ASSTSLSGGAADTQY